One sample yielded the 17 T cell receptor beta chains listed below, sequenced in a study of cytotoxic CD8 clonotypes in ibrutinib-treated CLL. This table comes from immunoSEQ multiplex PCR, and its TCRdb copy is limited to in-frame clones, with some not included. This table holds roughly 180,000 clones, about 72% found once. This material consisted of PBMCs, taken after 24 months of ibrutinib treatment. The receptors derive from a human donor with chronic lymphocytic leukemia.

The V call is TRBV30, the J call TRBJ2-7; D gene uncertain. Per the germline V gene, CDR1 is GTSNPN and CDR2 is SVGIG (reference sequence). CDR3 length: 13 residues. Trimming pared 6 bases from V and 2 bases from J, leaving 14 bases between. CDR3 DNA sequence: TGTGCCTGTGAAGCGAAATACCCCTACGAGCAGTACTTC. The encoded protein is CACEAKYPYEQYF. Using reference TRBV30 and TRBJ2-7 for the parts outside the CDR3, the full variable domain is SQTIHQWPATLVQPVGSPLSLECTVEGTSNPNLYWYRQAAGRGLQLLFYSVGIGQISSEVPQNLSASRPQDRQFILSSKKLLLSDSGFYLCACEAKYPYEQYFGPGTRLTVT.

The V and J genes are TRBV2 and TRBJ2-5; no clear D gene. The CDR3 is made up of 13 amino acids. Trimming removed 7 bases from V and 5 bases from J, with 14 bases in between. Per germline, CDR1 SNHLY and CDR2 FYNNEI. The CDR3: CASKLESWETQYF. CDR3 nucleotides: TGTGCCAGCAAACTCGAAAGCTGGGAGACCCAGTACTTC.

CDR3 sequence: CASSPFGTSGHEQFF. The CDR3 DNA is TGCGCCAGCAGCCCCTTCGGGACTAGCGGGCATGAGCAGTTCTTC. The chain couples TRBV5-1 to TRBJ2-1; 12 bases match TRBD2. CDR3 size: 15 residues. J lost 8 bases, V lost 4 bases, and 7 bases had no gene match. Germline-derived CDR1 and CDR2 are SGHRS and YFSETQ.

This chain's CDR3 is CASSNPWTDQETQYF. CDR3 sequence (DNA): TGTGCCAGCAGTAACCCTTGGACAGACCAAGAGACCCAGTACTTC. The chain combines TRBV6-6 with TRBJ2-5; possibly TRBD1 for D (6 bases). Trimming shortened V by 5 bases and J by 0 bases, and 13 bases separated the two germline ends. Per the germline V gene, CDR1 is MNHNY and CDR2 is SVGAGI (reference sequence). CDR3 size: 15 residues.

The V gene is TRBV28, the J gene TRBJ2-7; 7 nucleotides agree with TRBD1. V lost 8 bases and J lost 3; bases outside the gene matches: 1. The germline gives CDR1 MDHEN, CDR2 SYDVKM. The CDR3 runs 11 residues. The DNA for the CDR3 is TGTGCCAGCCGGACAGGCTACGAGCAGTACTTC. Translating it yields CASRTGYEQYF.

The gene calls are TRBV12-5 and TRBJ2-7, with 8 bases lining up with TRBD2. The CDR3 consists of 16 residues. V was pared by 0 bases and J by 3 bases, with 7 bases of the junction left unmatched. The germline gives CDR1 LGHNT, CDR2 FRNRAP. CDR3 sequence reads: CASGLVLETSVYEQYF. CDR3 in DNA: TGTGCTAGTGGTTTGGTACTGGAGACTAGCGTCTACGAGCAGTACTTC.

The gene calls are TRBV9 and TRBJ1-4, with no clear D. Germline CDR1 is SGDLS and CDR2 is YYNGEE. The germline V and J ends were trimmed by 0 bases and 5 bases, with 11 bases remaining between them. The CDR3 length is 15 residues. CDR3 residues: CASSVATKPNEKLFF. As DNA, the CDR3 is TGTGCCAGCAGCGTAGCTACTAAACCGAATGAAAAACTGTTTTTT.

V is TRBV7-9 and J is TRBJ2-7, with 9 positions matching TRBD2. The J segment lost 0 bases and the V segment lost 5 bases, leaving 5 bases of the junction unmatched. CDR3 length equals 15 residues. Per germline, CDR1 SEHNR and CDR2 FQNEAQ (reference sequence). The CDR3 DNA reads as TGTGCCAGCAGCAACCGAGCGGGAGGCTCCTACGAGCAGTACTTC. As protein: CASSNRAGGSYEQYF.

The rearrangement links TRBV30 to TRBJ2-2, with no clear D. Trimming took off 1 base at V and 4 bases at J, with 13 bases between the two ends. The germline V gene encodes CDR1 GTSNPN and CDR2 SVGIG (reference sequence). The length of the CDR3 is 15 residues. CDR3 DNA: TGTGCCTGGAGTGACGAATACCATGGCACCGGGGAGCTGTTTTTT. It yields the protein CAWSDEYHGTGELFF. Combining the CDR3 with reference TRBV30 and TRBJ2-2 gives the whole variable domain SQTIHQWPATLVQPVGSPLSLECTVEGTSNPNLYWYRQAAGRGLQLLFYSVGIGQISSEVPQNLSASRPQDRQFILSSKKLLLSDSGFYLCAWSDEYHGTGELFFGEGSRLTVL.

The genes are TRBV28 and TRBJ1-1; no definite D call. Germline lookup yields CDR1 MDHEN and CDR2 SYDVKM. Trimming took off 2 bases at V and 2 bases at J, with 3 bases between the two ends. This CDR3 spans 12 amino acids. The CDR3 protein is CASSLGNTEAFF. CDR3 DNA sequence: TGTGCCAGCAGTTTAGGAAACACTGAAGCTTTCTTT.

V is TRBV7-3 and J is TRBJ2-1; D possibly corresponds to TRBD2 (6 bases). Germline CDR1 SGHTA, CDR2 FQGTGA. Trimming took 5 bases from V and 5 from J, leaving 10 bases between them. The CDR3 sequence is 13 residues long. The CDR3 sequence is CASSRDLNNEQFF. DNA for the CDR3: TGTGCCAGCAGCCGGGACTTAAACAATGAGCAGTTCTTC.

The chain recombines TRBV4-3 with TRBJ1-3; TRBD1 agrees at 7 bases. The CDR3 is 16 amino acids. Unmatched junction bases numbered 7, after V lost 1 base and J lost 4 bases. The germline V gene has CDR1 LGHNA and CDR2 YSLEER. Here the CDR3 reads CASSQGPGQEGNTIYF. CDR3 sequence (DNA): TGCGCCAGCAGCCAAGGACCCGGACAGGAGGGAAACACCATATATTTT.

The chain has TRBV28 and TRBJ2-3, with D uncertain. The germline V gene encodes CDR1 MDHEN and CDR2 SYDVKM. CDR3 length: 15 residues. V was pared by 5 bases and J by 0 bases, with 12 bases between. The CDR3 protein is CASSPGSSSTDTQYF. The CDR3 DNA sequence: TGTGCCAGCAGTCCTGGCAGCTCTAGCACAGATACGCAGTATTTT.

The chain combines TRBV5-6 with TRBJ2-3; 9 nucleotides align to TRBD2. Trimming cost V 4 bases and J 5 bases; bases outside gene matches: 11. The CDR3 has 16 residues. Germline CDR1 reads SGHDT; CDR2 reads YYEEEE. The DNA for the CDR3 is TGTGCCAGCAGCCCGTTAGCGGGAGATGCAGGAGATACGCAGTATTTT. Translated, it gives CASSPLAGDAGDTQYF.

This clone was picked up a small number of times. This chain uses TRBV30 with TRBJ1-4; 7 bases are shared with TRBD1. Germline CDR1 GTSNPN, CDR2 SVGIG (reference sequence). The CDR3 extends over 13 amino acids. V lost 4 bases to trimming and J lost 3 bases; unmatched junction nucleotides: 2. The chain's CDR3 is CAWTTGSNEKLFF. CDR3 sequence (DNA): TGTGCCTGGACGACAGGGTCTAATGAAAAACTGTTTTTT.

This chain uses TRBV27 with TRBJ2-2; possible D gene TRBD1, 5 bases. The CDR3 consists of 14 residues. The germline V gene has CDR1 MNHEY and CDR2 SMNVEV (reference sequence). The V and J ends lost 6 bases and 8 bases respectively, with 16 bases between them. DNA of the CDR3: TGTGCCAGCAGCCCAGCCAGGGTCGGAGGGGAGCTGTTTTTT. Translation gives CASSPARVGGELFF.

The gene calls are TRBV27 and TRBJ1-3; a weak D match, TRBD1 (5 bases). The ends were cut back, 4 bases at V and 2 bases at J, with 15 bases in the middle. Germline V gene sequence: CDR1 MNHEY, CDR2 SMNVEV (reference sequence). CDR3 length: 16 residues. CDR3 sequence reads: CASSSSFGGTGNTIYF. As DNA, the CDR3 is TGTGCCAGCAGTTCATCCTTCGGGGGAACTGGAAACACCATATATTTT.